The 22 T cell receptor beta chains below come from one sample, sequenced in a study of blood T cell repertoires in COVID-19. Using immunoSEQ multiplex PCR, the repertoire was profiled, and TCRdb retains in-frame clones only, with some absent. The data show over 70,000 clones, with 90% seen just once and approximately 4% held by the top ten. Sequenced sample: peripheral blood. These receptors all come from a woman older than 75 with active or convalescent COVID-19.

The V call is TRBV7-8, the J call TRBJ1-5; D gene uncertain. The CDR3 is 15 amino acids. The germline gives CDR1 SGHVS, CDR2 FQNEAQ. V was cut by 2 bases and J by 2 bases, with 10 bases left in between. The CDR3 loop is CASSLPGRGNQPQHF. The CDR3 DNA is TGTGCCAGCAGCTTACCTGGTAGAGGCAATCAGCCCCAGCATTTT.

The CDR3 nucleotides are TGTGCCAGCAGTATCCTTCGGCGGCGCGACAATGAGCAGTTCTTC. Protein: CASSILRRRDNEQFF. The chain uses TRBV2 and TRBJ2-1; D gene uncertain. Germline V gene data show CDR1 as SNHLY and CDR2 as FYNNEI. The V and J ends lost 5 bases and 5 bases respectively, with 16 bases between them. The CDR3 runs to 15 residues.

The chain combines TRBV5-1 with TRBJ2-7, with TRBD1 matching over 7 bases. This CDR3 has 16 amino acids. CDR1 SGHRS and CDR2 YFSETQ come from the germline V gene. With V trimmed by 3 bases and J by 2 bases, 11 bases remained unmatched. In DNA form, the CDR3 reads TGCGCCAGCAGCTCTCCCGATCAACAGGGGACCTACGAGCAGTACTTC. Encoded protein: CASSSPDQQGTYEQYF.

Here the CDR3 reads CASSRQELREKLFF. CDR3 nucleotides: TGTGCCAGCAGCAGACAGGAATTGAGGGAAAAACTGTTTTTT. The gene calls are TRBV6-5 and TRBJ1-4, with D possibly matching TRBD1 (6 bases). The CDR3 spans 14 residues. Germline CDR1 is MNHEY and CDR2 is SVGAGI. The germline V and J ends were trimmed by 6 bases and 8 bases, with 16 bases remaining between them.

This sequence joins TRBV4-3 and TRBJ2-5; tentatively, D is TRBD2 (5 bases). Germline V CDR1 and CDR2: LGHNA, YSLEER. The CDR3 loop spans 15 amino acids. V shed 1 base and J shed 5 bases, with 14 bases lying between them. CDR3 amino acids: CASSQGGAGLETQYF. CDR3 bases: TGCGCCAGCAGCCAAGGGGGAGCTGGGCTTGAGACCCAGTACTTC.

As regards this clone: Additional DNA sequences in this sample encode the identical CDR3. J is TRBJ1-1 and V is TRBV5-1; unclear D gene. The CDR3 extends over 13 amino acids. V gave up 5 bases and J gave up 3 bases, with 11 bases separating them. Germline V lookup: CDR1 SGHRS, CDR2 YFSETQ. The CDR3 DNA reads as TGCGCCAGCAGTAGTGTCGGAGACACTGAAGCTTTCTTT. Amino acids: CASSSVGDTEAFF.

The chain links TRBV28 to TRBJ1-2; D gene unclear. Germline CDR1 is MDHEN and CDR2 is SYDVKM. CDR3 size: 14 residues. V gave up 8 bases and J gave up 2 bases, with 15 bases separating them. The CDR3 coding sequence is TGTGCCAGCGTCCCTGGGCAGGTGAACTATGGCTACACCTTC. This gives the protein CASVPGQVNYGYTF.

The chain carries TRBV18 and TRBJ1-1; no reliable D call. CDR1 and CDR2 (germline): KGHSH, LQKENI. The CDR3 has 14 residues. The V end lost 0 bases, the J end lost 4 bases, and 9 bases lay between the germline ends. The CDR3 region has the DNA TGTGCCAGCTCACCACCGGAGTGGCGCACTGAAGCTTTCTTT. Its translation: CASSPPEWRTEAFF.

The V gene is TRBV14, the J gene TRBJ2-1, with D possibly TRBD1 on 5 matching bases. The CDR3 contains 16 residues. Trimming took 0 bases from V and 8 from J, leaving 17 bases between them. Germline CDR1 is SGHDN and CDR2 is FVKESK. The CDR3 is CASSQDWSQGNYEQFF. The CDR3 coding sequence is TGTGCCAGCAGCCAAGATTGGAGCCAGGGTAACTATGAGCAGTTCTTC.

This clone was found once. This chain connects TRBV20-1 to TRBJ2-7, with D unresolved. The germline gives CDR1 DFQATT, CDR2 SNEGSKA (reference sequence). The CDR3 spans 13 residues. V shed 3 bases and J shed 4 bases, with 13 bases lying between them. The CDR3 DNA is TGCAGTGCTAGTGAATCAGTCAAATACGAGCAGTACTTC. Protein sequence: CSASESVKYEQYF.

This chain connects TRBV19 to TRBJ1-2; a weak D match, TRBD1 (6 bases). The CDR3 covers 15 residues. Germline CDR1 reads LNHDA; CDR2 reads SQIVND (reference sequence). V was pared by 5 bases and J by 9 bases, with 22 bases between. The CDR3 is CASSPAATTGSSYTF. The CDR3 nucleotides read TGTGCCAGTAGTCCAGCCGCCACGACAGGTTCGAGCTACACCTTC.

V usage is TRBV28 and J usage is TRBJ1-2; a possible D gene is TRBD1 (5 bases). Germline V gene lookup returns CDR1 MDHEN and CDR2 SYDVKM. V lost 8 bases, J lost 3 bases, and 13 bases lay in between. The CDR3 runs to 13 residues. CDR3 protein: CASQLLQDYGYTF. DNA of the CDR3: TGTGCCAGCCAACTCTTACAGGACTATGGCTACACCTTC.

The genes are TRBV7-6 and TRBJ2-3; the match to TRBD2 covers 14 bases. V dropped 6 bases and J dropped 6; count of bases not matched to a gene: 17. CDR3 size: 19 residues. Germline lookup yields CDR1 SGHVS and CDR2 FNYEAQ. The CDR3, as DNA: TGTGCCAGCAGTCCAATTGCACAATTGACTAGCGGGAGGGCGGATACGCAGTATTTT. Residues: CASSPIAQLTSGRADTQYF.

This clone showed up just once. The chain recombines TRBV7-2 with TRBJ1-2; D is possibly TRBD1 (6 bases). The length of the CDR3 is 15 residues. Germline V lookup: CDR1 SGHTA, CDR2 FQGNSA. V gave up 4 bases and J gave up 1 base, with 13 bases separating them. The CDR3 here is CASSSGGSDNYGYTF. The CDR3 coding sequence is TGTGCCAGCAGCTCTGGGGGCAGTGATAACTATGGCTACACCTTC.

The J gene is TRBJ2-7, the V gene TRBV24-1; TRBD1 aligns across 7 bases. From germline, CDR1 is KGHDR and CDR2 SFDVKD. Trimming took 7 bases from V and 2 from J; bases not matched to a gene: 4. This CDR3 contains 13 residues. CDR3 sequence reads: CATRQGTAYEQYF. CDR3 DNA sequence: TGTGCCACCAGACAGGGGACAGCCTACGAGCAGTACTTC.

The chain combines TRBV5-1 with TRBJ2-3, with D perhaps matching TRBD1 (6 bases). V lost 0 bases, J lost 3 bases, and 14 bases lay in between. Germline values: CDR1 SGHRS, CDR2 YFSETQ. The CDR3 has 16 amino acids. In DNA form, the CDR3 reads TGCGCCAGCAGCTTGGTGGGCTCAGGGGAGACAGATACGCAGTATTTT. Translating it yields CASSLVGSGETDTQYF.

This clone showed up just a few times. The chain has TRBV5-1 and TRBJ2-6; D call uncertain. CDR1 and CDR2 from the germline V gene are SGHRS and YFSETQ. The ends were cut back, 3 bases at V and 1 base at J, with 5 bases in the middle. There are 14 residues in the CDR3. In DNA form, the CDR3 reads TGCGCCAGCAGCTCTAATTCTGGGGCCAACGTCCTGACTTTC. Translated, it gives CASSSNSGANVLTF. The full variable domain, completed using reference TRBV5-1 and TRBJ2-6, is KAGVTQTPRYLIKTRGQQVTLSCSPISGHRSVSWYQQTPGQGLQFLFEYFSETQRNKGNFPGRFSGRQFSNSRSEMNVSTLELGDSALYLCASSSNSGANVLTFGAGSRLTVL.

Here the CDR3 DNA reads TGTGCCAGCCTTTTTAGCGGAGGTAACACCGGGGAGCTGTTTTTT. It translates to CASLFSGGNTGELFF. This chain links TRBV28 with TRBJ2-2; tentative D call: TRBD2 (6 bases). V lost 8 bases and J 2 bases, leaving 15 bases between the germline ends. The CDR3 is made up of 15 amino acids. The germline gives CDR1 MDHEN, CDR2 SYDVKM.

The rearrangement links TRBV28 to TRBJ2-3; 14 bases agree with TRBD2. Per germline, CDR1 MDHEN and CDR2 SYDVKM. Trimming cost V 1 base and J 5 bases; bases outside gene matches: 2. This CDR3 spans 16 amino acids. CDR3 in DNA: TGTGCCAGCAGTTTATTGGGGACTAGCGGGAGAGATACGCAGTATTTT. Translating gives CASSLLGTSGRDTQYF.

This chain links TRBV6-2 or TRBV6-3 with TRBJ2-7; TRBD2 matches 8 bases. V shed 2 bases and J 2 bases; nucleotides not matched to a gene: 5. This CDR3 is 15 amino acids long. Germline V gene lookup returns CDR1 MNHEY and CDR2 SVGEGT. CDR3 nucleotides: TGTGCCAGCAGTTACGCGGGAGGCGCTCCCTACGAGCAGTACTTC. Encoded protein: CASSYAGGAPYEQYF.

This clone was detected only once. The chain links TRBV7-9 to TRBJ2-3; D gene ambiguous. V lost 4 bases and J 2 bases, leaving 4 bases between the germline ends. CDR3 length: 12 residues. CDR1 is SEHNR and CDR2 is FQNEAQ in the germline V gene (reference sequence). Here the CDR3 reads CASSSVTDTQYF. CDR3 nucleotide sequence: TGTGCCAGCAGCTCCGTCACAGATACGCAGTATTTT.

CDR3 sequence: CASRGKTGVEKLFF. In DNA form, the CDR3 reads TGTGCCAGCAGAGGAAAGACAGGGGTTGAAAAACTGTTTTTT. This chain connects TRBV25-1 to TRBJ1-4; 8 positions match TRBD1. The germline V gene has CDR1 MGHDK and CDR2 SYGVNS. This CDR3 spans 14 amino acids. V lost 6 bases and J lost 7; bases outside the gene matches: 7.